These 15 T cell receptor beta chains were sequenced from one sample in a study of identical twins. TCRdb recomputed calls from the 5' RACE reads with MiXCR, one row per CDR3 protein. The sample carries 450,000 or so distinct CDR3 sequences, around 24% recorded once. This sample also belongs to another study, concerning T cells expressing NK-cell markers.

Sequencing input: CD4+ T cells sorted from blood. These receptor sequences come from a woman in her late teens or twenties in good health.

This clonotype was seen a handful of times. The rearrangement uses TRBV20-1 and TRBJ2-7, with D possibly being TRBD1 (5 bases). Germline loops: CDR1 DFQATT, CDR2 SNEGSKA (reference sequence). The CDR3 covers 11 residues. V lost 6 bases and J lost 4, with 10 bases in between. The DNA of the CDR3 is TGCAGTGCGCCGGACAATTACGAGCAGTACTTC. Protein sequence: CSAPDNYEQYF.

This chain joins TRBV20-1 and TRBJ2-7, with D unresolved. Trimming stripped 5 bases from V and 6 bases from J, with 14 bases between. Per the germline V gene, CDR1 is DFQATT and CDR2 is SNEGSKA (reference sequence). The CDR3 contains 12 residues. The CDR3 DNA reads as TGCAGTGCTGGTACGGTCTCTAGCGAGCAGTACTTC. Protein: CSAGTVSSEQYF.

The chain is built from TRBV12-3 or TRBV12-4 and TRBJ2-1; TRBD2 aligns across 8 bases. V lost 6 bases, J lost 7 bases, and 8 bases stayed unmatched. The CDR3 is 14 amino acids. As DNA, the CDR3 is TGTGCCAGCAGCCTACTCTCGGGGGGGAATGAGCAGTTCTTC. Protein sequence: CASSLLSGGNEQFF.

The rearrangement uses TRBV5-8 and TRBJ2-7; the match to TRBD1 covers 9 bases. The trim removed 4 bases at V and 2 bases at J, leaving 7 bases unmatched. Germline V CDR1 and CDR2: SGHTS, YDEGEE. The CDR3 contains 15 residues. The CDR3 loop is CASSPGTGTPYEQYF. In DNA form, the CDR3 reads TGTGCCAGCAGCCCCGGGACAGGGACACCCTACGAGCAGTACTTC.

The chain combines TRBV11-2 with TRBJ2-3, with TRBD2 matching 7 bases. Germline CDR1 SGHAT, CDR2 FQNNGV. Trimming at V came to 5 bases and at J to 0 bases, leaving 11 bases not matched to a gene. CDR3 length: 17 amino acids. The CDR3 DNA reads TGTGCCAGCAGCCGGCGTACTAGCGCAACAAGCACAGATACGCAGTATTTT. As protein: CASSRRTSATSTDTQYF.

DNA for the CDR3: TGCAGCGTTGTACGGGGGTATGTTGAAGCTTTCTTT. It is translated as CSVVRGYVEAFF. V gene TRBV29-1 combines with J gene TRBJ1-1; TRBD1 might be the D (5 bases). Per the germline V gene, CDR1 is SQVTM and CDR2 is ANQGSEA. The CDR3 runs 12 residues. Trimming took off 4 bases at V and 7 bases at J, with 13 bases between the two ends.

As DNA, the CDR3 is TGTGCCAGCACCCCCGCCGAGGGCCTAAGGGCTTTCTTT. It yields the protein CASTPAEGLRAFF. The V and J genes are TRBV6-1 and TRBJ1-1, with D hard to call. V was clipped by 7 bases and J by 11 bases, with 20 bases between them. CDR1 is MNHNS and CDR2 is SASEGT in the germline V gene. The CDR3 totals 13 residues.

The chain recombines TRBV9 with TRBJ2-3; TRBD1 might be the D (5 bases). The V end lost 4 bases, the J end lost 4 bases, and 13 bases lay between the germline ends. Germline V CDR1 and CDR2: SGDLS, YYNGEE. CDR3 length: 14 residues. The CDR3 is CASSLGQAADTQYF. CDR3 DNA: TGTGCCAGCAGCTTGGGGCAGGCCGCAGATACGCAGTATTTT.

The chain employs TRBV30 and TRBJ1-5, with D perhaps TRBD1 (6 bases). CDR3 length: 14 amino acids. V gave up 5 bases and J gave up 1 base, with 12 bases separating them. CDR1 and CDR2 (germline): GTSNPN, SVGIG (reference sequence). The CDR3 region has the DNA TGTGCCTGGGGGGGCGGTCTGAGCAATCAGCCCCAGCATTTT. Protein product: CAWGGGLSNQPQHF.

This clonotype has more than one count but fewer than ten. This chain links TRBV5-1 with TRBJ2-3, with 7 positions matching TRBD1. The CDR3 loop spans 17 amino acids. Germline V gene sequence: CDR1 SGHRS, CDR2 YFSETQ. With V trimmed by 4 bases and J by 5 bases, 16 bases remained unmatched. The CDR3 coding sequence is TGCGCCAGCAGCCAAGGCCCGGGACAGAGCGTCGGAGATACGCAGTATTTT. Translated, it gives CASSQGPGQSVGDTQYF.

The rearrangement joins TRBV10-3 to TRBJ2-7; 7 nucleotides line up with TRBD1. With 6 bases clipped from V and 0 bases from J, the junction kept 8 bases outside the gene matches. Germline V CDR1 and CDR2: ENHRY, SYGVKD. There are 15 residues in the CDR3. The CDR3 region has the DNA TGTGCCATCAGCTCCGGGACAGCGTCCTCCTACGAGCAGTACTTC. Translated: CAISSGTASSYEQYF.

The sample holds a few counts of this clonotype. The chain carries TRBV7-9 and TRBJ2-2, with 12 bases aligning to TRBD2. V lost 4 bases to trimming and J lost 6 bases; unmatched junction nucleotides: 9. Germline V CDR1 and CDR2: SEHNR, FQNEAQ (reference sequence). The CDR3 has 17 amino acids. CDR3 loop: CASSYYRTSGTSGELFF. The CDR3 nucleotides are TGTGCCAGCAGCTACTACCGGACTAGCGGGACCTCCGGGGAGCTGTTTTTT.

This clonotype has a handful of counts. V is TRBV10-3 and J is TRBJ1-4; D gene uncertain. The length of the CDR3 is 13 residues. V shed 8 bases and J shed 4 bases, with 11 bases lying between them. From germline, CDR1 is ENHRY and CDR2 SYGVKD. The CDR3 DNA sequence: TGTGCCATCTGCCGGGATCTTAATGAAAAACTGTTTTTT. This sequence encodes CAICRDLNEKLFF.

The chain carries TRBV20-1 and TRBJ1-1; 8 bases fit TRBD1. Germline assignment: CDR1 DFQATT and CDR2 SNEGSKA (reference sequence). J lost 4 bases, V lost 3 bases, and 4 bases had no gene match. The CDR3 has 13 residues. The CDR3 DNA reads TGCAGTGCTAGGAAAACAGGGGGCACTGAAGCTTTCTTT. Amino acids: CSARKTGGTEAFF.

This clonotype was observed a handful of times. The chain employs TRBV29-1 and TRBJ2-7; D may be TRBD2 (5 bases). The CDR3 spans 12 residues. Trimming removed 6 bases from V and 2 bases from J, with 11 bases in between. CDR1 and CDR2 (germline): SQVTM, ANQGSEA. The CDR3 loop is CSVGSLTYEQYF. The CDR3 DNA follows: TGCAGCGTAGGGAGCCTGACCTACGAGCAGTACTTC.